The 3 T cell receptor beta chains given below trace back to one sample, sequenced in a study of PD-L1 blockade in urothelial cancer. Time point specified: peripheral blood 6 weeks after treatment start. Assay used: immunoSEQ multiplex PCR; TCRdb lists only in-frame clones, some missing. The sample lists about 120,000 clones, approximately 90% seen once, with 1.7% in the top ten. The input for sequencing was PBMCs, taken around atezolizumab (anti-PD-L1) treatment. Source of these receptors: a man aged 60 to 69 with urothelial cancer.

CDR3 sequence: CASSLDTGFPDTQYF. The DNA for the CDR3 is TGTGCCAGCAGCTTGGATACAGGGTTCCCAGATACGCAGTATTTT. The rearrangement joins TRBV7-6 to TRBJ2-3; possibly TRBD1 for D (6 bases). CDR3 size: 15 residues. CDR1 is SGHVS, CDR2 FNYEAQ, per germline. V gave up 3 bases and J gave up 4 bases, with 14 bases separating them.

This clone was seen once. Germline is not matched at one junction end, which may reflect a read error. The J gene is TRBJ2-7, the V gene TRBV6-6, with 8 nucleotides matching TRBD1. Looked up from germline, CDR1 is MNHNY and CDR2 is SVGAGI (reference sequence). The CDR3 contains 12 residues. The CDR3 is CASSSSGQGHNF. The CDR3 nucleotides are TGTGCCAGCAGTTCCTCTGGACAGGGCCACAACTTC.

CDR3 sequence: CASSFGTGLSYEQYF. The CDR3 DNA sequence: TGTGCCAGCAGCTTTGGGACAGGCCTCTCCTACGAGCAGTACTTC. V usage is TRBV11-3 and J usage is TRBJ2-7, with TRBD1 matching 8 bases. The CDR3 sequence is 15 residues long. Germline CDR1 reads SGHNT; CDR2 reads YENEEA. V gave up 3 bases and J gave up 0 bases; unmatched junction bases: 4.